This TCR beta chain emerged from a study of T cell clones after liver transplantation. Trimming shortened V by 3 bases and J by 1 base, and 13 bases separated the two germline ends. The CDR3 extends over 14 amino acids. Germline CDR1 reads GTSNPN; CDR2 reads SVGIG (reference sequence). Sequencing used immunoSEQ multiplex PCR; TCRdb keeps in-frame clones, though not all of them. The sample has tens of thousands of clones; 70% to 90% are singletons. The J gene is TRBJ2-7, the V gene TRBV30; D perhaps matches TRBD2 (6 bases). The TCR originated in a human patient who received a liver transplant. Some T cells may be graft donor cells. Sequencing used CD4+ T cells from blood, obtained at the 22-month timepoint. The CDR3 sequence: CAWRYGRGSYEQYF. The DNA of the CDR3 is TGTGCCTGGAGATACGGGAGAGGGTCCTACGAGCAGTACTTC.